This is a list of T cell receptor beta chains from one sample in a study of blood T cell repertoires in COVID-19. Assay: immunoSEQ multiplex PCR; the TCRdb copy retains only in-frame clones and omits some. In the table there are about 76,000 clones, 80% to 90% of which are singletons. The sample consisted of peripheral blood. These receptors were taken from a man between 50 and 59 years old with active COVID-19. The CDR3 runs from the conserved cysteine through the conserved F or W. Fields, in order: D gene, J gene, clone size, V gene, CDR3 DNA, CDR3 protein. A D gene is named only where the DNA matches it firmly. The listing skips clone size in some rows; elsewhere it reads once, few, many or a size class.

d_gene: -; j_gene: TRBJ2-7; abundance: -; v_gene: TRBV5-6; CDR3nt: TGTGCCTCTCATATTCGGGACGAGCAGTACTTC; CDR3aa: CASHIRDEQYF
d_gene: -; j_gene: TRBJ2-2; abundance: few; v_gene: TRBV19; CDR3nt: TGTGCCAGTAGTATTTCGGGTTTCACCGGGGAGCTGTTTTTT; CDR3aa: CASSISGFTGELFF
d_gene: -; j_gene: TRBJ1-6; abundance: -; v_gene: TRBV4-1; CDR3nt: TGCGCCAGCGAGGGGAGGACCGTTAATTCACCCCTCCACTTT; CDR3aa: CASEGRTVNSPLHF
d_gene: TRBD1; j_gene: TRBJ2-7; abundance: few; v_gene: TRBV10-1; CDR3nt: TGCGCCAGCAGTGACAGGGGGTCCCCCCTAGAGCAGTACTTC; CDR3aa: CASSDRGSPLEQYF
d_gene: TRBD1; j_gene: TRBJ1-5; abundance: -; v_gene: TRBV19; CDR3nt: TGTGCCAGTAGTTGGGACAGCGATAGCAATCAGCCCCAGCATTTT; CDR3aa: CASSWDSDSNQPQHF
d_gene: -; j_gene: TRBJ1-5; abundance: -; v_gene: TRBV4-1; CDR3nt: TGCGCCAGCAGCCCAGGGAAAGGAGGGAATCAGCCCCAGCATTTT; CDR3aa: CASSPGKGGNQPQHF
d_gene: TRBD1; j_gene: TRBJ2-7; abundance: -; v_gene: TRBV15; CDR3nt: TGTGCCGTTATGACAGGGCGGGTACCCTACGAGCAGTACTTC; CDR3aa: CAVMTGRVPYEQYF
d_gene: TRBD1; j_gene: TRBJ2-3; abundance: -; v_gene: TRBV20-1; CDR3nt: TGCAGTGCTAGTTCAACAGGGGGCCGAAAACTAGAGACCTGGAGGGATACGCAGTATTTT; CDR3aa: CSASSTGGRKLETWRDTQYF
d_gene: -; j_gene: TRBJ2-2; abundance: -; v_gene: TRBV9; CDR3nt: TGTGCCAGCAGCGTAGTTCCAGGGGTGATCACCGGGGAGCTGTTTTTT; CDR3aa: CASSVVPGVITGELFF
d_gene: -; j_gene: TRBJ2-3; abundance: -; v_gene: TRBV14; CDR3nt: TGTGCCAGCAGCCACGGAGGGGTTGGGGATACGCAGTATTTT; CDR3aa: CASSHGGVGDTQYF
d_gene: TRBD2; j_gene: TRBJ2-2; abundance: -; v_gene: TRBV7-2; CDR3nt: TGTGCCAGCAGCCTAAACCCTAGCGGGAATTCCGGGGAGCTGTTTTTT; CDR3aa: CASSLNPSGNSGELFF
d_gene: TRBD2; j_gene: TRBJ2-7; abundance: once; v_gene: TRBV18; CDR3nt: TGTGCCAGCTCACCCCGCCTCAATAGCGGGGGTTTATCGGGAGAAGAGCAGTACTTC; CDR3aa: CASSPRLNSGGLSGEEQYF
d_gene: TRBD1; j_gene: TRBJ2-3; abundance: -; v_gene: TRBV19; CDR3nt: TGTGCCAGTAGTATAACAGGGGACCCAGATACGCAGTATTTT; CDR3aa: CASSITGDPDTQYF
d_gene: -; j_gene: TRBJ1-6; abundance: few; v_gene: TRBV19; CDR3nt: TGTGCCAGTAGTAGTGACCCTCAGGGTCGTTCACCCCTCCACTTT; CDR3aa: CASSSDPQGRSPLHF
d_gene: -; j_gene: TRBJ1-2; abundance: -; v_gene: TRBV4-2; CDR3nt: TGTGCCAGCCAGGGCCGGGGAGGGTCCCCCTATGGCTACACCTTC; CDR3aa: CASQGRGGSPYGYTF
d_gene: TRBD1; j_gene: TRBJ1-2; abundance: -; v_gene: TRBV5-4; CDR3nt: TGTGCCAGCAGCTTGGGGGACAGGGATGGCTACACCTTC; CDR3aa: CASSLGDRDGYTF
d_gene: -; j_gene: TRBJ2-1; abundance: -; v_gene: TRBV5-1; CDR3nt: TGCGCCAGCAGCTCGGCGGGCCCCCCCTACAATGAGCAGTTCTTC; CDR3aa: CASSSAGPPYNEQFF